A selection of T cell receptor beta chains follows, all from one sample in a study of T cells in Graves' hyperthyroidism and ophthalmopathy. TCRdb called the multiplex PCR reads again in MiXCR, with one record for every CDR3 protein. The table records about 300,000 distinct CDR3 sequences, 20% to 25% of them present only once. The sequencing sample was made of blood. Receptor source: a middle-aged man with Graves' hyperthyroidism that later progressed to Graves' ophthalmopathy. The CDR3 runs from the conserved cysteine through the conserved F or W. The order of the fields is D gene, CDR3 length, clone size, J gene, V gene, CDR3 DNA, CDR3 protein. A D gene is named only where the DNA matches it firmly. Size is stated for part of the rows, as once, few or many counts, or as a class when the clone is expanded.

.	13	.	TRBJ1-1	TRBV30	TGTGCCTGGAGTAGATCTAGCTGGACTGAAGCTTTCTTT	CAWSRSSWTEAFF
.	18	few	TRBJ1-1	TRBV11-1	TGTGCCAGCAGCCGACGGGCTTCCCGGCGCCAGAAGAACACTGAAGCTTTCTTT	CASSRRASRRQKNTEAFF
.	12	many	TRBJ2-2	TRBV12-3/TRBV12-4	TGTGCCAGCACGTTCGTATCCGGGGAGCTGTTTTTT	CASTFVSGELFF
TRBD1	14	many	TRBJ2-7	TRBV6-1	TGTGCCTCCTGGAGACAGGGGCGAAACTACGAGCAGTACTTC	CASWRQGRNYEQYF
TRBD1	15	many	TRBJ2-5	TRBV11-2	TGTGCCAGCAGCCAAACCGGGACAGTACTGGAGACCCAGTACTTC	CASSQTGTVLETQYF
.	15	many	TRBJ2-2	TRBV12-3/TRBV12-4	TGTGCCAGCAGTTTAAGGAGTCCGAACACCGGGGAGCTGTTTTTT	CASSLRSPNTGELFF
.	15	many	TRBJ1-2	TRBV9	TGTGCCAGCAGCGTATTGTCGGGTTCGGTTGATGGCTACACCTTC	CASSVLSGSVDGYTF
.	15	once	TRBJ1-5	TRBV6-2/TRBV6-3	TGTGCCAGCAGTTACCGGGGGCAGGGAGCTCAGCCCCAGCATTTT	CASSYRGQGAQPQHF
.	12	many	TRBJ2-3	TRBV28	TGTGCCAGCAGTCCGCCCACAGATACGCAGTATTTT	CASSPPTDTQYF
.	15	many	TRBJ1-1	TRBV5-1	TGCGCCAGCAGCTGGGCTCTGGGGGCAGGCACTGAAGCTTTCTTT	CASSWALGAGTEAFF
.	15	many	TRBJ2-2	TRBV28	TGTGCCAGCAGCTTGAGCCTGTTGGTAATCGGGGAGCTGTTTTTT	CASSLSLLVIGELFF
.	14	.	TRBJ1-1	TRBV3-1	TGTGCCAGCAGCCAAGGGTACGGTGACACTGAAGCTTTCTTT	CASSQGYGDTEAFF
.	16	many	TRBJ2-6	TRBV20-1	TGCAGTGCTAGAGAGGGGCCTTTTTCTGGGGCCAACGTCCTGACTTTC	CSAREGPFSGANVLTF
TRBD1	14	many	TRBJ2-2	TRBV5-1	TGCGCCAGCAGCCGGGACAGTAACACCGGGGAGCTGTTTTTT	CASSRDSNTGELFF
.	16	many	TRBJ2-5	TRBV6-5	TGTGCCAGCACCCCCGCGATGGAGACTAGTTATGAGACCCAGTACTTC	CASTPAMETSYETQYF
.	12	.	TRBJ1-1	TRBV6-2/TRBV6-3	TGTGCCAGCAGATGGGGTGACACTGAAGCTTTCTTT	CASRWGDTEAFF
.	14	few	TRBJ1-5	TRBV19	TGTGCCAGTAGGAGGGAGGGCAGATATCAGCCCCAGCATTTT	CASRREGRYQPQHF
.	14	many	TRBJ1-3	TRBV2	TGTGCCAGCAGAAATATGGCTTCTGGAAACACCATATATTTT	CASRNMASGNTIYF
.	16	many	TRBJ1-1	TRBV28	TGTGCCAGCAGTTTGAATGGTTTTGTCCCTACCACTGAAGCTTTCTTT	CASSLNGFVPTTEAFF
.	15	.	TRBJ2-7	TRBV27	TGTGCCAGCCAACCCCTGCGGACTCCTCCCGCCGAGCAGTACTTC	CASQPLRTPPAEQYF
TRBD1	15	many	TRBJ2-5	TRBV5-1	TGCGCCAGCACCAAGACAGGGGGCCGCCAAGAGACCCAGTACTTC	CASTKTGGRQETQYF
.	11	many	TRBJ1-2	TRBV6-1	TGTGCCACCCGGCAAGGGATCGACTACACCTTC	CATRQGIDYTF
.	14	.	TRBJ1-1	TRBV9	TGTGCCAGCAGCCCCCTTCCTGGGGGGACTGAAGCTTTCTTT	CASSPLPGGTEAFF
.	13	.	TRBJ1-1	TRBV12-3/TRBV12-4	TGTGCCAGCATCACGGGACGCCCTATCGAAGCTTTCTTT	CASITGRPIEAFF
.	12	.	TRBJ2-7	TRBV6-1	TGTGCCAGCATCCCGGACAACTACGAGCAGTACTTC	CASIPDNYEQYF
.	13	.	TRBJ1-1	TRBV28	TGTGCCAGCAGAAACCAAGGGGTACATGAAGCTTTCTTT	CASRNQGVHEAFF
.	14	.	TRBJ1-2	TRBV15	TGTGCCACCAGCAGAACCGGGACATCCTATGGCTACACCTTC	CATSRTGTSYGYTF
.	15	many	TRBJ2-7	TRBV7-9	TGTGCCAGCAGCTTAGCCGGGACGGCACACTACGAGCAGTACTTC	CASSLAGTAHYEQYF
TRBD2	14	.	TRBJ2-7	TRBV29-1	TGCAGCGCCGTACTAGCGGGAGGAGTCTACGAGCAGTACTTC	CSAVLAGGVYEQYF
.	16	many	TRBJ2-5	TRBV10-3	TGTGCCATCAGTGAGGCCGGTAGCGGTGCTCAAGAGACCCAGTACTTC	CAISEAGSGAQETQYF
.	14	.	TRBJ2-5	TRBV7-9	TGTGCCAGCAGCTTATCGATTGGATCAGAGACCCAGTACTTC	CASSLSIGSETQYF
TRBD1	15	many	TRBJ1-1	TRBV5-1	TGCGCCAGCAGCGGACAGGGGCCCTTGAACACTGAAGCTTTCTTT	CASSGQGPLNTEAFF
TRBD1	18	few	TRBJ1-6	TRBV5-1	TGCGCCAGCAGCTTGCGCCCCAGAGGACAGGGGTGGAATTCACCCCTCCACTTT	CASSLRPRGQGWNSPLHF
TRBD1	16	many	TRBJ1-1	TRBV6-5	TGTGCCAGCAGTTACGGGTATGGGGACAGGGGTACTGAAGCTTTCTTT	CASSYGYGDRGTEAFF
.	15	many	TRBJ1-5	TRBV20-1	TGCAGTGCTAGAGATCGCACAGGGAGGTATCAGCCCCAGCATTTT	CSARDRTGRYQPQHF
TRBD1	13	many	TRBJ2-2	TRBV24-1	TGTGCCACCGGGACAGGGGGGTCCGGGGAGCTGTTTTTT	CATGTGGSGELFF
.	14	many	TRBJ2-2	TRBV12-3/TRBV12-4	TGTGCCAGCAGTTACCCAACGAACACCGGGGAGCCGTTTTTT	CASSYPTNTGEPFF
.	12	many	TRBJ1-5	TRBV25-1	TGTGCCAGCAGCAGGGCCAATCAGCCCCAGCATTTT	CASSRANQPQHF
.	14	many	TRBJ1-2	TRBV29-1	TGCAGCTCCCTCTCCGGCGGCACAGCCTATGGCTACACCTTC	CSSLSGGTAYGYTF
TRBD1	14	many	TRBJ1-1	TRBV3-1	TGTGCCAGCAGCGGTACAGGGGGAGGAACTGAAGCTTTCTTT	CASSGTGGGTEAFF
.	15	.	TRBJ1-6	TRBV3-1	TGTGCCAGCAGCCAAGCGGGATCACCAAATTCACCCCTCCACTTT	CASSQAGSPNSPLHF
.	12	.	TRBJ2-5	TRBV20-1	TGCAGTGCGCCTCAGGGAAGCGAGACCCAGTACTTC	CSAPQGSETQYF